These 19 T cell receptor beta chains came from one sample sequenced in a study of CD8+ T cells in alopecia areata. The authors extracted RNA and reverse transcribed it into cDNA as the sequencing template. The data were produced by immunoSEQ multiplex PCR, yet TCRdb's version contains in-frame clones alone and is incomplete. Among 140,000 to 150,000 clones listed, less than 75% were seen once. Sequenced material: CD8+ T cells sorted from blood. These TCRs come from a human donor in good health.

The genes are TRBV27 and TRBJ2-3; 9 bases line up with TRBD1. The V and J ends lost 8 bases and 4 bases, in that order; junction bases with no gene match: 1. Germline V gene lookup returns CDR1 MNHEY and CDR2 SMNVEV (reference sequence). This CDR3 is 12 amino acids long. The DNA of the CDR3 is TGTGCCAGCGGGACAGGGCCAGATACGCAGTATTTT. Residues: CASGTGPDTQYF.

The chain is built from TRBV4-2 and TRBJ2-3, with 9 bases lining up with TRBD2. Germline V gene data show CDR1 as LGHNA and CDR2 as YNFKEQ. This CDR3 region has 16 residues. Germline trimming cut 0 bases from V and 3 bases from J; bases unmatched to any gene: 4. CDR3 sequence: CASSQEASGTTDTQYF. The DNA of the CDR3 is TGTGCCAGCAGCCAAGAAGCTAGCGGGACTACAGATACGCAGTATTTT.

This clone has just a few counts. The chain carries TRBV2 and TRBJ2-7; D may be TRBD1 (6 bases). Germline V lookup: CDR1 SNHLY, CDR2 FYNNEI. Trimming left V 2 bases short and J 2 bases short, with 19 bases between. This CDR3 contains 17 residues. Here the CDR3 reads CASSELSQGPIPYEQYF. In DNA form, the CDR3 reads TGTGCCAGCAGTGAACTTTCGCAGGGGCCCATTCCCTACGAGCAGTACTTC. Supplemented by reference TRBV2 and TRBJ2-7, the full variable domain reads EPEVTQTPSHQVTQMGQEVILRCVPISNHLYFYWYRQILGQKVEFLVSFYNNEISEKSEIFDDQFSVERPDGSNFTLKIRSTKLEDSAMYFCASSELSQGPIPYEQYFGPGTRLTVT.

This chain uses TRBV30 with TRBJ2-3, with D possibly matching TRBD2 (6 bases). V was pared by 8 bases and J by 4 bases, with 13 bases between. This CDR3 comprises 12 residues. CDR1 and CDR2 (germline): GTSNPN, SVGIG (reference sequence). CDR3 loop: CAGGGEADTQYF. DNA of the CDR3: TGTGCCGGGGGAGGTGAGGCAGATACGCAGTATTTT. The whole variable domain, remainder taken from reference TRBV30 and TRBJ2-3, is SQTIHQWPATLVQPVGSPLSLECTVEGTSNPNLYWYRQAAGRGLQLLFYSVGIGQISSEVPQNLSASRPQDRQFILSSKKLLLSDSGFYLCAGGGEADTQYFGPGTRLTVL.

This clone was detected only a few times. CDR3 sequence: CSIKTGPRFDGYTF. CDR3 sequence (DNA): TGCAGCATAAAGACAGGGCCTCGGTTTGATGGCTACACCTTC. This chain connects TRBV29-1 to TRBJ1-2, with TRBD1 matching over 7 bases. CDR1 and CDR2 (germline): SQVTM, ANQGSEA. V was clipped by 8 bases and J by 6 bases; unmatched bases: 15. CDR3 length: 14 amino acids.

This clone was counted a few times. J is TRBJ2-1 and V is TRBV5-1; 8 positions agree with TRBD2. J lost 9 bases, V lost 3 bases, and 5 bases had no gene match. Germline CDR1 reads SGHRS; CDR2 reads YFSETQ. The CDR3 contains 13 residues. This CDR3 reads CASSSGLGLEQFF. DNA for the CDR3: TGCGCCAGCAGCTCGGGACTAGGACTTGAGCAGTTCTTC.

V is TRBV7-3 and J is TRBJ1-1; unclear D gene. Germline CDR1 reads SGHTA; CDR2 reads FQGTGA. CDR3 length: 14 amino acids. V was trimmed by 2 bases and J by 4 bases, leaving 11 bases between them. Here the CDR3 DNA reads TGTGCCAGCAGCTTATTAGGTGGAGGCACTGAAGCTTTCTTT. Amino acid sequence: CASSLLGGGTEAFF. Full variable domain (remainder filled in from reference TRBV7-3 and TRBJ1-1): GAGVSQTPSNKVTEKGKYVELRCDPISGHTALYWYRQSLGQGPEFLIYFQGTGAADDSGLPNDRFFAVRPEGSVSTLKIQRTERGDSAVYLCASSLLGGGTEAFFGQGTRLTVV.

This clone was detected once. The rearrangement links TRBV7-2 to TRBJ2-2; 10 nucleotides agree with TRBD2. The germline V gene has CDR1 SGHTA and CDR2 FQGNSA. The CDR3 length is 15 residues. V lost 5 bases, J lost 6 bases, and 6 bases stayed unmatched. DNA for the CDR3: TGTGCCAGCAGCCCTCTAGCGGGAGTTGCCGGGGAGCTGTTTTTT. Protein: CASSPLAGVAGELFF.

The chain is built from TRBV27 and TRBJ2-2; the match to TRBD1 covers 11 bases. The CDR3 extends over 16 amino acids. Germline V gives CDR1 MNHEY, CDR2 SMNVEV (reference sequence). With V trimmed by 5 bases and J by 7 bases, 9 bases remained unmatched. CDR3 sequence (DNA): TGTGCCAGCAGTCCCCCGGACAGGGGGCGAAGCGGGGAGCTGTTTTTT. Its protein product is CASSPPDRGRSGELFF.

This clone was detected a few times. This chain joins TRBV29-1 and TRBJ2-1, with 8 bases lining up with TRBD2. CDR1 and CDR2 (germline): SQVTM, ANQGSEA. This CDR3 contains 14 residues. V trimming: 4 bases; J trimming: 2 bases; junction bases outside the gene matches: 4. As DNA, the CDR3 is TGCAGCGTTGGAACTAGCGGCCCCTACAATGAGCAGTTCTTC. As protein: CSVGTSGPYNEQFF.

The chain joins TRBV29-1 to TRBJ1-2; D may be TRBD1 (6 bases). V shed 3 bases and J shed 2 bases, with 16 bases lying between them. There are 15 residues in the CDR3. The germline CDR1 and CDR2 sequences are SQVTM and ANQGSEA. The CDR3 region is CSVEWAGERNYGYTF. CDR3 in DNA: TGCAGCGTTGAGTGGGCAGGGGAAAGAAACTATGGCTACACCTTC. Drawing the rest from reference TRBV29-1 and TRBJ1-2, the complete variable domain is SAVISQKPSRDICQRGTSLTIQCQVDSQVTMMFWYRQQPGQSLTLIATANQGSEATYESGFVIDKFPISRPNLTFSTLTVSNMSPEDSSIYLCSVEWAGERNYGYTFGSGTRLTVV.

The rearrangement joins TRBV6-6 to TRBJ2-7, with 9 bases aligning to TRBD2. This CDR3 has 13 amino acids. Germline V CDR1 and CDR2: MNHNY, SVGAGI (reference sequence). Germline trimming cut 4 bases from V and 3 bases from J; bases unmatched to any gene: 1. CDR3 residues: CASSFSGSYEQYF. The CDR3, as DNA: TGTGCCAGCAGTTTTAGCGGGAGCTACGAGCAGTACTTC.

The chain links TRBV5-1 to TRBJ2-7, with a weak D call TRBD2 (5 bases). CDR3 length equals 15 residues. CDR1 and CDR2 from the germline V gene are SGHRS and YFSETQ. The V gene lost 0 bases and the J gene lost 3 bases, with 13 bases spanning the gap. The CDR3, as DNA: TGCGCCAGCAGCTTGGAGCCGGACGCGGGCTACGAGCAGTACTTC. Translating it yields CASSLEPDAGYEQYF.

This clone was seen once. V is TRBV2 and J is TRBJ2-1; 11 nucleotides line up with TRBD2. The CDR3 extends over 16 amino acids. Trimming took 2 bases from V and 8 from J; bases not matched to a gene: 8. Germline CDR1 SNHLY, CDR2 FYNNEI. DNA for the CDR3: TGTGCCAGCAGTGAAACTAGCGGGAGATTAGGCGATGAGCAGTTCTTC. The encoded protein is CASSETSGRLGDEQFF.

The rearrangement links TRBV27 to TRBJ1-2; the D is unclear. Looked up from germline, CDR1 is MNHEY and CDR2 is SMNVEV (reference sequence). This CDR3 is 14 amino acids long. The V end was cut by 6 bases, the J end by 8 bases, with 19 bases between. CDR3 sequence: CASSPSGRDRGYTF. The CDR3 nucleotides read TGTGCCAGCAGCCCCAGTGGGAGAGATCGGGGCTACACCTTC.

About this clone itself: The sample has other DNA sequences that encode this CDR3 too. The chain has TRBV29-1 and TRBJ2-7; 9 bases align to TRBD2. The V gene end was trimmed by 1 base and the J gene end by 3 bases; junction bases not matched to a gene: 1. Germline assignment: CDR1 SQVTM and CDR2 ANQGSEA. CDR3 size: 13 residues. This CDR3 reads CSVEVAGDYEQYF. The CDR3 region has the DNA TGCAGCGTTGAAGTAGCGGGAGACTACGAGCAGTACTTC.

This chain links TRBV7-2 with TRBJ1-5; possibly TRBD1 for D (5 bases). The CDR3 contains 14 residues. In germline, CDR1 is SGHTA, CDR2 FQGNSA. V was trimmed by 1 base and J by 6 bases, leaving 10 bases between them. The CDR3 nucleotides read TGTGCCAGCAGCTTAGGCTTTGGGGGTCAGCCCCAGCATTTT. Amino acid sequence: CASSLGFGGQPQHF.

J is TRBJ2-7 and V is TRBV29-1; weak D call: TRBD1 (6 bases). Germline V gives CDR1 SQVTM, CDR2 ANQGSEA. The CDR3 has 14 amino acids. V shed 1 base and J shed 1 base, with 11 bases lying between them. The CDR3, as DNA: TGCAGCGTTGAAGCAGGGGACGGGTCCTACGAGCAGTACTTC. Protein: CSVEAGDGSYEQYF.

The gene calls are TRBV11-2 and TRBJ2-3; the D is unclear. The CDR3 consists of 14 residues. Germline V gives CDR1 SGHAT, CDR2 FQNNGV. With 3 bases removed from V and 0 bases from J, the gap between germline ends came to 7 bases. CDR3 residues: CASSLPGSTDTQYF. CDR3 nucleotide sequence: TGTGCCAGCAGCTTGCCAGGAAGCACAGATACGCAGTATTTT. The full variable domain, with the rest looked up from reference TRBV11-2 and TRBJ2-3, is EAGVAQSPRYKIIEKRQSVAFWCNPISGHATLYWYQQILGQGPKLLIQFQNNGVVDDSQLPKDRFSAERLKGVDSTLKIQPAKLEDSAVYLCASSLPGSTDTQYFGPGTRLTVL.